The 17 T cell receptor beta chains below all came from one sample that was sequenced in a study of shared clonotypes between healthy human individuals. Sequenced by immunoSEQ multiplex PCR; TCRdb stores in-frame clones only, minus some. The table shows about half a million clones, with more than 65% occurring only once. Sequencing input: PBMCs. These TCRs come from a woman in her thirties or forties in good health. Some clones in this sample may be carry-over from other donors' samples.

CDR3 residues: CAISELGFDTQYF. DNA of the CDR3: TGTGCCATCAGTGAGCTGGGCTTCGATACGCAGTATTTT. The V call is TRBV10-3, the J call TRBJ2-3, with no clear D. V was pared by 2 bases and J by 6 bases, with 9 bases between. Germline values: CDR1 ENHRY, CDR2 SYGVKD. The CDR3 spans 13 residues.

The table lists this clone with a count of one. The rearrangement joins TRBV29-1 to TRBJ2-1; D remains unclear. The V gene's germline CDR1 is SQVTM and CDR2 ANQGSEA. The CDR3 consists of 12 residues. V was cut by 6 bases and J by 8 bases, with 14 bases left in between. The CDR3 is CSVIYLGYEQFF. The CDR3 DNA is TGCAGCGTCATCTACCTTGGGTATGAGCAGTTCTTC.

As regards this clone: This probably arose from a read error, given a far larger clone one base away. This rearrangement joins TRBV7-9 to TRBJ2-4; D remains ambiguous. From germline, CDR1 is SEHNR and CDR2 FQNEAQ (reference sequence). The CDR3 loop spans 12 amino acids. The CDR3 region has the DNA TGTGCCAGCAACTTAGATGCAGACATTCAGTACTTC. This encodes CASNLDADIQYF.

Concerning this clone itself: A far larger clone is only one base removed, so a read error is likely. V and J are TRBV4-2 and TRBJ2-7, with 9 bases fitting TRBD2. CDR1 is LGHNA, CDR2 YNFKEQ, per germline. The CDR3 is 20 amino acids. Unmatched junction bases numbered 27, after V lost 2 bases and J lost 10 bases. In DNA, the CDR3 is TGTGCCAGCAGCCAAAAATTCGGATGGTCAGTAGCGGGAGTAGTGGTAGATCAGTACTTC. Amino acids: CASSQKFGWSVAGVVVDQYF.

The chain carries TRBV11-2 and TRBJ1-2, with a possible D match to TRBD1 (6 bases). This CDR3 spans 14 amino acids. The germline V and J ends were trimmed by 5 bases and 6 bases, with 16 bases remaining between them. Germline CDR1 SGHAT, CDR2 FQNNGV. In DNA form, the CDR3 reads TGTGCCAGCAGCACTCCAAGGGGGGGCGATGGCTACACCTTC. Amino acid sequence: CASSTPRGGDGYTF.

The V call is TRBV5-1, the J call TRBJ2-1; 8 nucleotides line up with TRBD1. V gave up 3 bases and J gave up 3 bases; unmatched junction bases: 11. The CDR3 is 17 amino acids. Germline-derived CDR1 and CDR2 are SGHRS and YFSETQ. The CDR3 protein is CASSWTGFSLIYNEQFF. CDR3 DNA: TGCGCCAGCAGCTGGACAGGGTTCTCCCTCATCTACAATGAGCAGTTCTTC.

The J gene is TRBJ1-2, the V gene TRBV4-2; 9 nucleotides align to TRBD1. Germline-derived CDR1 and CDR2 are LGHNA and YNFKEQ. The CDR3 has 16 amino acids. The V gene end was trimmed by 0 bases and the J gene end by 7 bases; junction bases not matched to a gene: 9. The CDR3 protein is CASSQDPGQGVGGYTF. The CDR3 nucleotides are TGTGCCAGCAGCCAAGATCCGGGACAGGGAGTAGGTGGCTACACCTTC.

The chain uses TRBV29-1 and TRBJ2-1, with 16 positions matching TRBD2. Germline V lookup: CDR1 SQVTM, CDR2 ANQGSEA. Trimming at V came to 8 bases and at J to 4 bases, leaving 11 bases not matched to a gene. This CDR3 is built from 17 residues. CDR3: CSPRQGLAGGFYNEQFF. The CDR3, as DNA: TGCAGCCCCCGCCAGGGACTAGCGGGAGGGTTTTACAATGAGCAGTTCTTC.

The table lists this clone with a few counts. The rearrangement links TRBV25-1 to TRBJ1-4; TRBD1 is a possible D gene (6 bases). CDR1 and CDR2 (germline): MGHDK, SYGVNS. The CDR3 spans 15 residues. Trimming took off 5 bases at V and 5 bases at J, with 15 bases between the two ends. The CDR3 DNA sequence: TGTGCCAGCAGTTGGGGGGCAGGGTCCAATGAAAAACTGTTTTTT. Amino acid sequence: CASSWGAGSNEKLFF.

As regards this clone: With only one base between it and a far larger clone, this is likely a read error. CDR3 in amino acids: CASSQGSSWVNEQFF. In DNA, the CDR3 is TGCGCCAGCAGCCAGGGGTCTAGCTGGGTCAATGAGCAGTTCTTC. The chain recombines TRBV4-1 with TRBJ2-1; D perhaps matches TRBD2 (5 bases). CDR1 is MGHRA and CDR2 is YSYEKL in the germline V gene. The CDR3 runs 15 residues. V was pared by 3 bases and J by 6 bases, with 15 bases between.

A note on this clone: A far larger clone is just one base off, so this is likely a read error. The J gene is TRBJ1-4, the V gene TRBV28; a possible D gene is TRBD1 (5 bases). V lost 5 bases to trimming and J lost 8 bases, with 15 bases between them. Germline CDR1 and CDR2: MDHEN and SYDVKM. The CDR3 runs 14 residues. Written as DNA, the CDR3 is TGTGCCAGCAGTGGATGGGGGTTGGGGGAAAAACTGTTTTTT. Translation: CASSGWGLGEKLFF.

This clone showed up just a few times. The chain's CDR3 is CASNRPLGELFF. The CDR3 DNA follows: TGTGCCAGCAATCGGCCGCTCGGGGAGCTGTTTTTT. The rearrangement joins TRBV6-6 to TRBJ2-2; no clear D. CDR1 MNHNY and CDR2 SVGAGI come from the germline V gene (reference sequence). The V end lost 7 bases, the J end lost 7 bases, and 10 bases lay between the germline ends. The CDR3 loop spans 12 amino acids.

This clone was observed a single time. This rearrangement joins TRBV11-3 to TRBJ2-5; D may be TRBD2 (5 bases). Germline CDR1 and CDR2: SGHNT and YENEEA. The V and J ends lost 5 bases and 2 bases respectively, with 12 bases between them. CDR3 length equals 14 residues. CDR3 bases: TGTGCCAGCAGCACCGGGAACCAACAAGAGACCCAGTACTTC. This sequence encodes CASSTGNQQETQYF.

The genes are TRBV6-4 and TRBJ2-2; TRBD1 matches 7 bases. Germline V CDR1 and CDR2: MRHNA, SNTAGT. The CDR3 sequence is 14 residues long. Germline trimming cut 5 bases from V and 7 bases from J; bases unmatched to any gene: 7. The CDR3 DNA sequence: TGTGCCAGCAGTCCCGGGACAGTAAACGGGGAGCTGTTTTTT. Translated, it gives CASSPGTVNGELFF.

This clone was counted only a few times. A much larger clone differs by one base, so this may be a read error. The rearrangement joins TRBV7-6 to TRBJ1-2; the D is unclear. The CDR3 loop spans 15 amino acids. CDR1 and CDR2 (germline): SGHVS, FNYEAQ. The CDR3 DNA follows: TGTGCCAGCAGCTTAGAGGAGGGATTCGGCTATGGCTACGCCTTC. Translation gives CASSLEEGFGYGYAF.

Notes on this clone: It is likely a read error: a sequence one base away is far more abundant. The chain joins TRBV5-1 to TRBJ2-2; no firm D call. Germline V gene data show CDR1 as SGHRS and CDR2 as YFSETQ. The CDR3 has 14 amino acids. Trimming removed 4 bases at V and 6 bases at J, with 13 bases between. CDR3: CASSQTTWPGELFF. CDR3 DNA: TGCGCCAGCAGCCAAACTACATGGCCCGGGGAGCTGTTTTTT.

A remark on this clone: Possible read error: a much larger clone is one base away. V usage is TRBV15 and J usage is TRBJ2-7, with a possible D match to TRBD2 (5 bases). The ends were cut back, 4 bases at V and 3 bases at J, with 19 bases in the middle. CDR1 and CDR2 from the germline V gene are LNHNV and YYDKDF (reference sequence). The CDR3 has 16 amino acids. CDR3 DNA sequence: TGTGCCACCAGCATAGATCAGGAAGGACTTATCTACGAGCAGTACTTC. This sequence encodes CATSIDQEGLIYEQYF.